The subject of this entry is one T cell receptor beta chain. Produced via immunoSEQ multiplex PCR; TCRdb's table is partial and in-frame only. Of more than 200,000 clones in the sample, around four fifths are singletons; the top ten hold more than 9%. The germline gives CDR1 MGHRA, CDR2 YSYEKL. This CDR3 comprises 16 residues. The V end lost 1 base, the J end lost 2 bases, and 12 bases lay between the germline ends. This entry belongs to a study of blood T cell repertoires in COVID-19. The receptor's source is a woman of 80 years or more with COVID-19, enrolled during active disease. The sequenced sample consisted of peripheral blood. The V call is TRBV4-1, the J call TRBJ1-5, with D possibly matching TRBD1 (5 bases). The CDR3 nucleotides are TGCGCCAGCAGCCAAGTCGGCAGGGTGGGCAATCAGCCCCAGCATTTT. Translating it yields CASSQVGRVGNQPQHF.